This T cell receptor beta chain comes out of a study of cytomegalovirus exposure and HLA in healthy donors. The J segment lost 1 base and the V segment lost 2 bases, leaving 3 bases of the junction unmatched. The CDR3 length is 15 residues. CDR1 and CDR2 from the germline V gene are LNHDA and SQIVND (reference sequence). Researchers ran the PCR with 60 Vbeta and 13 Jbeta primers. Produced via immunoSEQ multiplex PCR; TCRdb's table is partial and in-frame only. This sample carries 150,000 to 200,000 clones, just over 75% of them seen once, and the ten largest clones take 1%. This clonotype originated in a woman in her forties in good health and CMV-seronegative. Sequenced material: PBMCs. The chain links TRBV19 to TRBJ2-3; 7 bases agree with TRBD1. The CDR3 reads CASSIRDRRTDTQYF. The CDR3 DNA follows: TGTGCCAGTAGTATAAGGGACAGACGCACAGATACGCAGTATTTT.